This is a list of T cell receptor beta chains from one sample in a study of CD8 T cells in Susac syndrome. MiXCR, applied by TCRdb to the immunoSEQ multiplex PCR reads, yields one record per CDR3 protein. The table includes about 200,000 distinct CDR3 sequences, 90% to 95% detected once. Input material: CD4+ T cells from PBMCs. These receptors originate from a human donor with multiple sclerosis. The CDR3 runs from the conserved cysteine through the conserved F or W. Fields, in order: V gene, clone size, J gene, D gene, CDR3 protein, CDR3 DNA. The D gene is left open where the match is weak. Size values are once, few and many counts, or a class for expanded clones, and some rows have none.

V gene: TRBV27
clone size: .
J gene: TRBJ2-7
D gene: TRBD1
CDR3 protein: CASSYRGGNEQYF
CDR3 DNA: TGTGCCAGCAGTTACAGGGGCGGCAACGAGCAGTACTTC

V gene: TRBV6-2/TRBV6-3
clone size: .
J gene: TRBJ2-7
D gene: .
CDR3 protein: CASSYTVSYEQYF
CDR3 DNA: TGTGCCAGCAGTTACACAGTCTCCTACGAGCAGTACTTC

V gene: TRBV20-1
clone size: .
J gene: TRBJ1-1
D gene: .
CDR3 protein: CSARDPGGRNTEAFF
CDR3 DNA: TGCAGTGCTAGAGATCCAGGTGGCAGGAACACTGAAGCTTTCTTT

V gene: TRBV5-1
clone size: .
J gene: TRBJ2-5
D gene: .
CDR3 protein: CASSLGGPDGETQYF
CDR3 DNA: TGCGCCAGCAGCTTGGGAGGGCCGGATGGGGAGACCCAGTACTTC

V gene: TRBV7-2
clone size: .
J gene: TRBJ2-7
D gene: .
CDR3 protein: CATGRNYEQYF
CDR3 DNA: TGTGCCACGGGGAGGAACTACGAGCAGTACTTC

V gene: TRBV2
clone size: .
J gene: TRBJ1-6
D gene: TRBD1
CDR3 protein: CASSVTGGRSPLHF
CDR3 DNA: TGTGCCAGCAGTGTGACAGGGGGTCGTTCACCCCTCCACTTT

V gene: TRBV9
clone size: .
J gene: TRBJ1-1
D gene: .
CDR3 protein: CASSARPHSHAFF
CDR3 DNA: TGTGCCAGCAGCGCTAGACCGCACTCCCATGCTTTCTTT

V gene: TRBV20-1
clone size: few
J gene: TRBJ2-2
D gene: .
CDR3 protein: CSARDRRDFDTGELFF
CDR3 DNA: TGCAGTGCTAGAGATCGTCGAGACTTCGACACCGGGGAGCTGTTTTTT

V gene: TRBV15
clone size: once
J gene: TRBJ1-2
D gene: TRBD1
CDR3 protein: CATAPGTGDGYTF
CDR3 DNA: TGTGCCACCGCCCCCGGGACAGGGGATGGCTACACCTTC

V gene: TRBV15
clone size: .
J gene: TRBJ1-1
D gene: TRBD1
CDR3 protein: CATSNRNRGAFF
CDR3 DNA: TGTGCCACCAGCAACCGGAACAGGGGAGCTTTCTTT

V gene: TRBV4-1
clone size: .
J gene: TRBJ2-2
D gene: .
CDR3 protein: CASSPLMGELFF
CDR3 DNA: TGCGCCAGCAGCCCCCTTATGGGGGAGCTGTTTTTT

V gene: TRBV6-5
clone size: .
J gene: TRBJ1-2
D gene: .
CDR3 protein: CASSYSEASLYGYTF
CDR3 DNA: TGTGCCAGCAGTTACTCCGAAGCGAGCCTCTATGGCTACACCTTC

V gene: TRBV27
clone size: few
J gene: TRBJ2-7
D gene: .
CDR3 protein: CASSSPREQYF
CDR3 DNA: TGTGCCAGCAGTTCCCCCCGCGAGCAGTACTTC

V gene: TRBV13
clone size: .
J gene: TRBJ2-5
D gene: .
CDR3 protein: CASSLRIAPGTQYF
CDR3 DNA: TGTGCCAGCAGCTTACGGATCGCACCGGGGACCCAGTACTTC

V gene: TRBV20-1
clone size: .
J gene: TRBJ2-1
D gene: .
CDR3 protein: CSAGDLSVAWVGEQFF
CDR3 DNA: TGCAGTGCTGGCGATTTGTCGGTGGCGTGGGTCGGTGAGCAGTTCTTC

V gene: TRBV10-3
clone size: .
J gene: TRBJ2-7
D gene: .
CDR3 protein: CAIRTLEYEQYF
CDR3 DNA: TGTGCCATCAGGACTCTGGAGTACGAGCAGTACTTC

V gene: TRBV3-1
clone size: .
J gene: TRBJ1-5
D gene: .
CDR3 protein: CASSQGTGVQPQHF
CDR3 DNA: TGTGCCAGCAGCCAAGGAACAGGAGTTCAGCCCCAGCATTTT

V gene: TRBV29-1
clone size: .
J gene: TRBJ1-1
D gene: .
CDR3 protein: CSVRSRVNTEAFF
CDR3 DNA: TGCAGCGTTCGTTCCAGGGTAAACACTGAAGCTTTCTTT

V gene: TRBV6-6
clone size: .
J gene: TRBJ1-2
D gene: .
CDR3 protein: CASSSPPTYGYTF
CDR3 DNA: TGTGCCAGCAGCTCCCCCCCTACCTATGGCTACACCTTC

V gene: TRBV20-1
clone size: .
J gene: TRBJ2-3
D gene: TRBD2
CDR3 protein: CSAPTGTSGTDTQYF
CDR3 DNA: TGCAGTGCCCCGACCGGGACTAGCGGCACAGATACGCAGTATTTT

V gene: TRBV20-1
clone size: .
J gene: TRBJ1-2
D gene: .
CDR3 protein: CSARDRTARGDTF
CDR3 DNA: TGCAGTGCTAGAGATCGGACAGCCCGGGGGGACACCTTC

V gene: TRBV29-1
clone size: .
J gene: TRBJ2-1
D gene: TRBD2
CDR3 protein: CSVDGGAGASYNEQFF
CDR3 DNA: TGCAGCGTCGATGGGGGAGCGGGAGCTTCTTACAATGAGCAGTTCTTC

V gene: TRBV5-6
clone size: .
J gene: TRBJ2-5
D gene: TRBD2
CDR3 protein: CASSYARSGRFQETQYF
CDR3 DNA: TGTGCCAGCAGCTACGCCCGCAGCGGGAGGTTCCAAGAGACCCAGTACTTC

V gene: TRBV19
clone size: .
J gene: TRBJ2-3
D gene: .
CDR3 protein: CASSVLRGVDTQYF
CDR3 DNA: TGTGCCAGTAGTGTTCTCCGGGGCGTAGATACGCAGTATTTT

V gene: TRBV4-2
clone size: .
J gene: TRBJ2-7
D gene: TRBD2
CDR3 protein: CASSQDRGGPYEQYF
CDR3 DNA: TGTGCCAGCAGCCAGGACCGGGGGGGCCCCTACGAGCAGTACTTC

V gene: TRBV3-1
clone size: .
J gene: TRBJ2-4
D gene: .
CDR3 protein: CASSPPWDTGNIQYF
CDR3 DNA: TGTGCCAGCAGCCCGCCGTGGGACACAGGAAACATTCAGTACTTC

V gene: TRBV11-2
clone size: .
J gene: TRBJ2-3
D gene: TRBD2
CDR3 protein: CASSFRRRVQLAGGSDTQYF
CDR3 DNA: TGTGCCAGCAGCTTCCGTAGGAGGGTCCAACTAGCGGGGGGTTCAGATACGCAGTATTTT

V gene: TRBV9
clone size: .
J gene: TRBJ2-2
D gene: .
CDR3 protein: CASGREQLNTGELFF
CDR3 DNA: TGTGCCAGCGGCCGGGAGCAGCTGAACACCGGGGAGCTGTTTTTT

V gene: TRBV20-1
clone size: .
J gene: TRBJ1-6
D gene: .
CDR3 protein: CSARSGQGGSPLHF
CDR3 DNA: TGCAGTGCTAGATCGGGGCAGGGCGGGTCACCCCTCCACTTT